A selection of T cell receptor beta chains follows, all from one sample in a study of cytomegalovirus exposure and HLA in healthy donors. TCRdb's table, derived via immunoSEQ multiplex PCR, lists solely in-frame clones and lacks some. The sample has 150,000 to 200,000 clones; about 86% are singletons. The sample consisted of PBMCs. The origin of the receptors is a woman aged 18-29 years in good health and CMV-seropositive. Each CDR3 is given with its conserved first and last residue. A D gene is named only where the DNA matches it firmly. Size tells how often a clone was seen (once, few, many) or the class of an expanded clone, and some rows leave it out.

once	TRBV7-2	TRBJ1-2	TRBD1	CASSPQGGTDSGYTF	TGTGCCAGCAGCCCCCAGGGCGGGACAGATAGCGGCTACACCTTC
.	TRBV25-1	TRBJ2-7	TRBD1	CASSPDAQGISSYEQYF	TGTGCCAGCAGCCCCGATGCACAGGGGATTAGCTCCTACGAGCAGTACTTC
.	TRBV27	TRBJ2-2	.	CASSLEYGTGELFF	TGTGCCAGCAGTTTGGAGTATGGCACCGGGGAGCTGTTTTTT
.	TRBV28	TRBJ1-1	.	CASSWVRGNTEAFF	TGTGCCAGCAGTTGGGTTAGGGGGAACACTGAAGCTTTCTTT
once	TRBV5-8	TRBJ2-3	.	CASKREVGTDTQYF	TGTGCCAGCAAGAGGGAGGTCGGCACAGATACGCAGTATTTT
.	TRBV4-1	TRBJ2-2	TRBD1	CASQLLGTGANGELFF	TGCGCCAGCCAACTATTAGGGACAGGGGCGAACGGGGAGCTGTTTTTT
.	TRBV27	TRBJ2-3	TRBD1	CASSLSWQGATDTQYF	TGTGCCAGCAGTTTATCGTGGCAGGGGGCAACAGATACGCAGTATTTT
.	TRBV13	TRBJ2-7	TRBD2	CASSLGRVAGGFRSQYF	TGTGCCAGCAGCTTAGGCCGAGTTGCGGGGGGCTTCAGGTCGCAGTACTTC
.	TRBV30	TRBJ2-3	TRBD2	CAWSSGGPQYF	TGTGCCTGGAGTTCGGGGGGGCCGCAGTATTTT
.	TRBV29-1	TRBJ2-4	TRBD1	CSVAWQGANIQYF	TGCAGCGTCGCCTGGCAGGGGGCGAACATTCAGTACTTC
.	TRBV4-3	TRBJ2-3	TRBD2	CASSQASGGTDTQYF	TGCGCCAGCAGCCAAGCTAGCGGGGGAACAGATACGCAGTATTTT
few	TRBV9	TRBJ2-1	TRBD2	CASSVANLAGGHNEQFF	TGTGCCAGCAGCGTAGCCAACCTAGCGGGGGGGCACAATGAGCAGTTCTTC
.	TRBV7-3	TRBJ2-3	.	CASSLEPGVGDTQYF	TGTGCCAGCAGCTTAGAACCAGGGGTCGGGGATACGCAGTATTTT
.	TRBV5-1	TRBJ2-3	.	CASSYGQGTQYF	TGCGCCAGCAGCTACGGTCAGGGTACGCAGTATTTT
.	TRBV7-9	TRBJ1-2	.	CASSLAGGPFF	TGTGCCAGCAGCTTGGCGGGGGGACCCTTCTTC
.	TRBV7-2	TRBJ2-1	TRBD2	CASSSSGTMPSEQFF	TGTGCCAGCAGCTCGTCCGGGACTATGCCCAGTGAGCAGTTCTTC
.	TRBV27	TRBJ2-6	.	CASSLSGANVLTF	TGTGCCAGCAGTCTCTCTGGGGCCAACGTCCTGACTTTC
once	TRBV6-5	TRBJ1-4	.	CASSYSLRTTNEKLFF	TGTGCCAGCAGTTACTCTTTGCGGACAACTAATGAAAAACTGTTTTTT
.	TRBV5-4	TRBJ2-2	.	CASSPSTGELFF	TGTGCCAGCAGCCCCTCCACCGGGGAGCTGTTTTTT
.	TRBV10-3	TRBJ2-7	.	CAISETGSYEQYF	TGTGCCATCAGTGAGACAGGCTCCTACGAGCAGTACTTC
.	TRBV4-2	TRBJ2-1	.	CASSRTKNWGGSYNEQFF	TGTGCCAGCAGCCGAACTAAAAACTGGGGAGGCTCCTACAATGAGCAGTTCTTC
.	TRBV2	TRBJ2-3	.	CASSEEGGPTFGRQYF	TGTGCCAGCAGTGAAGAGGGCGGGCCCACCTTTGGGAGGCAGTATTTT
.	TRBV4-3	TRBJ1-1	TRBD1	CASSQDYGQGLVTEAFF	TGCGCCAGCAGCCAAGATTACGGACAGGGGTTAGTCACTGAAGCTTTCTTT
medium-sized	TRBV4-1	TRBJ1-2	TRBD1	CASSQDPRGRYGYTF	TGCGCCAGCAGCCAAGATCCCAGGGGGAGGTATGGCTACACCTTC
.	TRBV6-5	TRBJ1-5	.	CASSPTGYSNQPQHF	TGTGCCAGCAGCCCTACAGGTTATAGCAATCAGCCCCAGCATTTT
.	TRBV27	TRBJ1-2	TRBD1	CASSDLQGAPGGVYGYTF	TGTGCCAGCAGCGACCTCCAGGGGGCGCCGGGCGGGGTCTATGGCTACACCTTC
few	TRBV5-1	TRBJ1-1	TRBD1	CASSYEGATEAFF	TGCGCCAGCAGCTACGAGGGGGCGACTGAAGCTTTCTTT
.	TRBV6-5	TRBJ2-1	TRBD1	CASRKGQGTYNEQFF	TGTGCCAGCAGGAAGGGACAGGGGACCTACAATGAGCAGTTCTTC
.	TRBV10-3	TRBJ2-2	.	CAIRSGTAPANTGELFF	TGTGCCATCAGATCCGGGACTGCGCCTGCGAACACCGGGGAGCTGTTTTTT
few	TRBV7-3	TRBJ2-2	TRBD1	CASSFSGTANTGELFF	TGTGCCAGCAGCTTCTCCGGGACAGCGAACACCGGGGAGCTGTTTTTT
.	TRBV10-3	TRBJ2-1	TRBD2	CAISELAGVRNEQFF	TGTGCCATCAGTGAACTAGCGGGGGTCAGAAATGAGCAGTTCTTC
few	TRBV10-3	TRBJ1-1	.	CAIRAGVTGRPAEAFF	TGTGCCATCAGGGCGGGGGTCACTGGACGGCCCGCTGAAGCTTTCTTT
.	TRBV6-1	TRBJ2-2	.	CASSDYTGELFF	TGTGCCAGCAGTGACTACACCGGGGAGCTGTTTTTT
.	TRBV2	TRBJ1-1	.	CASIRQPEAFF	TGTGCCAGCATTAGACAGCCTGAAGCTTTCTTT
once	TRBV9	TRBJ2-3	.	CASSDSSYPDTQYF	TGTGCCAGCAGCGACAGCTCGTACCCAGATACGCAGTATTTT
.	TRBV28	TRBJ2-7	.	CASTVRGILYEQYF	TGTGCCAGCACCGTTCGGGGGATACTCTACGAGCAGTACTTC
.	TRBV7-2	TRBJ1-6	.	CASSFSEAPLHF	TGTGCCAGCAGCTTCAGTGAGGCACCCCTCCACTTT
.	TRBV5-1	TRBJ1-6	.	CASSIGQSYSPLHF	TGCGCCAGCAGCATTGGACAGTCTTATTCACCCCTCCACTTT
.	TRBV6-6	TRBJ2-5	TRBD1	CASSHTTGGIFETQYF	TGTGCCAGCAGCCATACGACAGGGGGAATTTTCGAGACCCAGTACTTC
.	TRBV19	TRBJ1-4	.	CASSGGSEKLFF	TGTGCCAGTAGTGGGGGGAGTGAAAAACTGTTTTTT
few	TRBV5-4	TRBJ2-3	TRBD2	CASSLGRGSTTDTQYF	TGTGCCAGCAGCTTGGGGCGGGGGAGTACCACAGATACGCAGTATTTT
.	TRBV5-1	TRBJ1-6	.	CASSLTLADNSPLHF	TGCGCCAGCAGCTTGACGTTGGCAGATAATTCACCCCTCCACTTT
few	TRBV5-4	TRBJ1-6	TRBD1	CASSYGTGRHNSPLHF	TGTGCCAGCAGCTATGGGACAGGGCGCCATAATTCACCCCTCCACTTT
.	TRBV11-2	TRBJ1-2	.	CASSPDTILYGYTF	TGTGCCAGCAGCCCGGACACGATCCTCTATGGCTACACCTTC
.	TRBV11-2	TRBJ1-6	TRBD1	CASSTGTGEGSPLHF	TGTGCCAGCAGCACCGGGACAGGGGAGGGTTCACCCCTCCACTTT
.	TRBV14	TRBJ2-3	.	CASSQEAGLSTDTQYF	TGTGCCAGCAGCCAAGAGGCAGGGCTTAGCACAGATACGCAGTATTTT
few	TRBV4-2	TRBJ2-7	.	CASSYNRGSSYEQYF	TGTGCCAGCAGCTATAATAGGGGTTCCTCCTACGAGCAGTACTTC
.	TRBV4-2	TRBJ2-1	TRBD2	CASSLRGTSGAHNEQFF	TGTGCCAGCAGTCTCCGGGGGACTAGCGGGGCCCACAATGAGCAGTTCTTC
.	TRBV9	TRBJ1-6	TRBD1	CASSTGTGTYNSPLHF	TGTGCCAGCAGCACCGGGACAGGGACGTATAATTCACCCCTCCACTTT
few	TRBV11-3	TRBJ2-7	TRBD1	CASSQGQQYEQYF	TGTGCCAGCAGCCAGGGACAGCAATACGAGCAGTACTTC
.	TRBV30	TRBJ1-4	TRBD1	CAWSFRDRVGLLFF	TGTGCCTGGAGTTTTAGGGACAGGGTGGGACTACTGTTTTTT
.	TRBV4-3	TRBJ1-6	.	CASSQFYQLGANSPLHF	TGCGCCAGCAGCCAATTCTACCAGTTGGGGGCGAATTCACCCCTCCACTTT
.	TRBV29-1	TRBJ2-1	TRBD2	CSVALRAGGTVTNEQFF	TGCAGCGTTGCTCTTAGGGCGGGGGGGACCGTCACCAATGAGCAGTTCTTC
.	TRBV27	TRBJ1-6	.	CASTRTALNSPLHF	TGTGCCAGCACACGGACAGCTTTAAATTCACCCCTCCACTTT